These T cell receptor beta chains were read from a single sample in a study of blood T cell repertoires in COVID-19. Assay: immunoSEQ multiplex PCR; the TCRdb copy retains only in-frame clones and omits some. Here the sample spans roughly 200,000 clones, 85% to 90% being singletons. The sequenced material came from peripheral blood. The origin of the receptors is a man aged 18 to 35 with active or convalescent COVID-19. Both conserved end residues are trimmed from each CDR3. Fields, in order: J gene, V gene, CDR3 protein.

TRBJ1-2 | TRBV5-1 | ASSWGGGANYGYT
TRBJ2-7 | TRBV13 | ASSLGQVLSEQY
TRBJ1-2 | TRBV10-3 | AISEGLSAGYT
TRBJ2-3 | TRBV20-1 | SASPGGAADTQY
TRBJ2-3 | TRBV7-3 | ASSARGGSGDTQY
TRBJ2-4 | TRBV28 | ASSLSGNLAKNIQY
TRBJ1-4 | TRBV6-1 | ASSEVGGTNEKLF
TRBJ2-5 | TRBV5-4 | ASSSPRGQGQETQY
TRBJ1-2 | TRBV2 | AGSLTGRSDYGYT
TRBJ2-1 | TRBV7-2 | ASSSGLAGVNEQF
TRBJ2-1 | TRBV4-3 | ASSRTLATSYNEQF
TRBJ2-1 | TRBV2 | ASRLAGEQF
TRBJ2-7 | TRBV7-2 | ASSLRFSSYEQY
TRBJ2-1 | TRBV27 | ATIPSGREGEQF
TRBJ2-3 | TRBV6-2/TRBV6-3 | ASSPTGDTQY
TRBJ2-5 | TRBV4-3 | ASSQGLAGGQETQY
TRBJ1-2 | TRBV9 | ASRSFNYGYT
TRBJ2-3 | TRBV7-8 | ASTLGGSTDTQY
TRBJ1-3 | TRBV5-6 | ASSIGDNGNTIY
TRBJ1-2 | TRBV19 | ASMTVYGYT
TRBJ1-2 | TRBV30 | AWSNAPEGTNYGYT
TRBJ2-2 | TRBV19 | ASSISPSGIHGELF
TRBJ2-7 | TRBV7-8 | ASSPGTSGIWGEQY
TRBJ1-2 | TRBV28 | ASSYAGNYGYT
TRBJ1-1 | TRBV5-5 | ASSRIQGAVTEAF
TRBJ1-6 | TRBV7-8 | ASSLAGGSNSPLH
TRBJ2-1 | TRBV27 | ASSPGLAGNKLNEQF
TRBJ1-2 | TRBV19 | ASSIGSGGYGYT
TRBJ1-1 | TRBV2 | ASSGTLGTEAF
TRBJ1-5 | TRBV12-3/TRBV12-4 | ASSTGSGQPQH
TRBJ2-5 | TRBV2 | ASSETSGRETQY
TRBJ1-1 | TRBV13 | ASSLQGAGTEAF
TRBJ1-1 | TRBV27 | ASSPWDRVNTEAF
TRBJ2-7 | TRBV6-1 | ASSEQNHSYEQY
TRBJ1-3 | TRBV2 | ASSESDYFAGNTIY
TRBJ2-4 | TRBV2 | ASSGAGGAKNIQY
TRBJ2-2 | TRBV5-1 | ASSLEGTGLPGELF
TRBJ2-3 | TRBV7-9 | ASSLKTATLDSTDTQY
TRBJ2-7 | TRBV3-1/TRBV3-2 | ASSAGTGIGEQY
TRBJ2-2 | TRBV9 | ARLLGGFGELF
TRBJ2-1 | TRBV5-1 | ASSYTTGLDEQF
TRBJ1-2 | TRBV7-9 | ASSSDRAYGYT
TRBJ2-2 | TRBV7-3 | ASSLSPTSTGELF
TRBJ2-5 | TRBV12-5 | ASGLTGTQETQY
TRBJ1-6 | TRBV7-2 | ASSSNQQGVGSPLH
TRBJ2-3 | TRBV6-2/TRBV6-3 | ASSYAGGTPDTQY
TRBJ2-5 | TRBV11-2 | ASSFSLSGGGETQY
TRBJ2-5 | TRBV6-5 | ASSIAGGPIETQY
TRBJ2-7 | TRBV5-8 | ATEFLSDRPDAASYEQY